Sequencing of this TCR beta chain was carried out in a study of CD8+ T cells in alopecia areata. cDNA reverse transcribed from extracted RNA served as the sequencing template. Profiled with immunoSEQ multiplex PCR; TCRdb holds only in-frame clones, not every one. Among 150,000 or so clones, 55% were seen once, and the ten largest hold approximately 4.8%. The sequence came from a human donor in good health. Source material: CD4+ T cells sorted from blood.

The CDR3 nucleotides read TGCGCCAGCAGCCAACTTCAGGGAGGCGAGCAGTACTTC. Protein: CASSQLQGGEQYF. The rearrangement links TRBV4-1 to TRBJ2-7; the D gene is possibly TRBD2 (6 bases). Germline CDR1 and CDR2: MGHRA and YSYEKL. V was shortened by 2 bases and J by 6 bases, with 11 bases between the two germline ends. This CDR3 is 13 amino acids long.